This T cell receptor beta chain was recorded in a study of PD-L1 blockade in urothelial cancer. Study-wide context: Patients' atezolizumab regimen, 1,200 mg intravenously every 3 weeks, began at some point between 2013 and 2015. Before enrollment, 0 to 3 chemotherapy regimens had been given to patients.

Time point noted: pretreatment peripheral blood. CDR1 is SGDLS and CDR2 is YYNGEE in the germline V gene. Trimming stripped 0 bases from V and 1 base from J, with 9 bases between. The CDR3 is made up of 15 amino acids. Synthetic templates analogous to TCR were spiked into all PCRs individually. Sequenced by immunoSEQ multiplex PCR; TCRdb stores in-frame clones only, minus some. Of 70,000 or so clones detected, roughly 90% appear once; the ten largest clones hold approximately 5%. The clonotype was recovered from a man between 65 and 85 years old with urothelial cancer. The material was PBMCs, obtained around atezolizumab (anti-PD-L1) treatment. The J gene is TRBJ2-3, the V gene TRBV9, with D tentatively TRBD1 (6 bases). The chain's CDR3 is CASSVGTGRTDTQYF. CDR3 nucleotide sequence: TGTGCCAGCAGCGTAGGTACAGGGCGCACAGATACGCAGTATTTT.